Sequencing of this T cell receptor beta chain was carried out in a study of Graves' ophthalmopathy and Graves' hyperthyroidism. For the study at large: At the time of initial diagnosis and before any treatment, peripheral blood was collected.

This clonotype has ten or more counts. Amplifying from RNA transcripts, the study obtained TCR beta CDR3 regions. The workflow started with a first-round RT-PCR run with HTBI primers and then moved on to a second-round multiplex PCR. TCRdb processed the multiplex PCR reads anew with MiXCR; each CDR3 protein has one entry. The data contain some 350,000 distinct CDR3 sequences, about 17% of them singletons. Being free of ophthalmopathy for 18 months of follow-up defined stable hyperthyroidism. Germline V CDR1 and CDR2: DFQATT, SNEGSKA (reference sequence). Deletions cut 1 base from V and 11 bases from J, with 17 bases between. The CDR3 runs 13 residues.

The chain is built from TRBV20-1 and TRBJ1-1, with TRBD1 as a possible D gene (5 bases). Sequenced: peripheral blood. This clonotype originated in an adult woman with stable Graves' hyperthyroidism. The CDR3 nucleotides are TGCAGTGCTAGAGTCGGGCAGGGCCCATCGGCTTTCTTT. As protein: CSARVGQGPSAFF.